The next 27 T cell receptor beta chains were all read from a single sample in a study of T cells after yellow fever vaccination. TCRdb passed the 5' RACE reads through MiXCR, listing each CDR3 protein once. Found here are some 320,000 distinct CDR3 sequences, 4.1% of them singletons; the top ten hold around 23%. This specimen consisted of PBMCs, obtained 5 days after the yellow fever booster vaccination. These TCRs come from a man between 18 and 35 years old who received the YFV17D yellow fever vaccine.

This clonotype was recorded at least ten times. The chain recombines TRBV20-1 with TRBJ2-5; TRBD2 matches 11 bases. Losses at the gene ends were 3 bases for V and 4 bases for J; bases not matched to a gene: 13. The CDR3 contains 17 residues. Looked up from germline, CDR1 is DFQATT and CDR2 is SNEGSKA (reference sequence). The CDR3 spells CSASLVVLAGAPETQYF. In DNA form, the CDR3 reads TGCAGTGCTAGCCTTGTCGTACTAGCGGGGGCCCCAGAGACCCAGTACTTC.

This clonotype was seen more than once but under ten times. The chain combines TRBV18 with TRBJ1-3; tentatively, D is TRBD1 (5 bases). V shed 6 bases and J shed 0 bases, with 9 bases lying between them. CDR3 length: 14 residues. Germline V gene lookup returns CDR1 KGHSH and CDR2 LQKENI. The CDR3 protein is CASSDSFSGNTIYF. The DNA of the CDR3 is TGTGCCAGCTCTGACAGTTTCTCTGGAAACACCATATATTTT.

This chain joins TRBV2 and TRBJ1-1; no firm D call. CDR3 length equals 13 residues. The V end was cut by 4 bases, the J end by 5 bases, with 11 bases between. Looked up from germline, CDR1 is SNHLY and CDR2 is FYNNEI. This CDR3 is CASSAALRTEAFF. CDR3 coding DNA: TGTGCCAGCAGTGCTGCCTTGCGGACTGAAGCTTTCTTT.

The table lists this clonotype with a few counts. The chain couples TRBV6-6 to TRBJ2-6; D gene unclear. Germline CDR1 MNHNY, CDR2 SVGAGI (reference sequence). The CDR3 runs to 12 residues. CDR3 in amino acids: CAGGSGANVLTF. In nucleotides, the CDR3 is TGTGCAGGCGGCTCTGGGGCCAACGTCCTGACTTTC.

The chain combines TRBV28 with TRBJ1-1; perhaps TRBD1 as D (6 bases). This CDR3 has 11 amino acids. Germline CDR1 MDHEN, CDR2 SYDVKM. V gave up 9 bases and J gave up 5 bases, with 10 bases separating them. The CDR3 nucleotides read TGTGCCAGTCACAGGGTAACTGAAGCTTTCTTT. Its translation is CASHRVTEAFF.

The chain employs TRBV4-3 and TRBJ2-3, with TRBD2 identical over 13 bases. Losses at the gene ends were 4 bases for V and 4 bases for J; bases not matched to a gene: 5. The CDR3 spans 16 residues. The V gene's germline CDR1 is LGHNA and CDR2 YSLEER. In DNA form, the CDR3 reads TGCGCCAGCAGCCGTGGGACTAGCGGGGCGTCAGATACGCAGTATTTT. As protein: CASSRGTSGASDTQYF.

J is TRBJ1-5 and V is TRBV5-1, with 9 bases matching TRBD1. CDR3 length equals 15 residues. CDR1 SGHRS and CDR2 YFSETQ come from the germline V gene. J was trimmed by 5 bases and V by 3 bases; bases with no gene match: 6. CDR3 in DNA: TGCGCCAGCAGCTCCGGGACAGGGACGTATCAGCCCCAGCATTTT. It codes for CASSSGTGTYQPQHF. Using reference TRBV5-1 and TRBJ1-5 for the parts outside the CDR3, the full variable domain is KAGVTQTPRYLIKTRGQQVTLSCSPISGHRSVSWYQQTPGQGLQFLFEYFSETQRNKGNFPGRFSGRQFSNSRSEMNVSTLELGDSALYLCASSSGTGTYQPQHFGDGTRLSIL.

The V call is TRBV6-2 or TRBV6-3, the J call TRBJ1-5; tentative D call: TRBD1 (5 bases). V was pared by 7 bases and J by 3 bases, with 10 bases between. Germline V gene data show CDR1 as MNHEY and CDR2 as SVGEGT. The CDR3 has 13 residues. For the CDR3, the DNA is TGTGCCAGCAATCACAGGTCCAATCAGCCCCAGCATTTT. Protein: CASNHRSNQPQHF.

This clonotype was detected only a few times. The chain is built from TRBV5-4 and TRBJ1-1, with 7 bases that match TRBD1. The V gene end was trimmed by 1 base and the J gene end by 1 base; junction bases not matched to a gene: 13. CDR3 length: 18 amino acids. Germline V lookup: CDR1 SGHNT, CDR2 YYREEE (reference sequence). The CDR3 spells CASSLKLSTGRTNTEAFF. Written as DNA, the CDR3 is TGTGCCAGCAGCTTGAAGCTGTCGACAGGGCGCACGAACACTGAAGCTTTCTTT.

The chain joins TRBV5-1 to TRBJ1-3; D remains ambiguous. CDR1 and CDR2 (germline): SGHRS, YFSETQ. There are 14 residues in the CDR3. Trimming took 0 bases from V and 0 from J, leaving 4 bases between them. This CDR3 reads CASSLANSGNTIYF. As DNA, the CDR3 is TGCGCCAGCAGCTTGGCCAACTCTGGAAACACCATATATTTT.

The chain uses TRBV5-1 and TRBJ1-1; maybe TRBD1 (5 bases). V was clipped by 4 bases and J by 3 bases, with 13 bases between them. This CDR3 region has 14 residues. Germline V gene data show CDR1 as SGHRS and CDR2 as YFSETQ. CDR3 coding DNA: TGCGCCAGCAGCCGAGGTGGGGGGGACACTGAAGCTTTCTTT. Translating it yields CASSRGGGDTEAFF.

This chain connects TRBV9 to TRBJ1-6; 9 bases fit TRBD1. The CDR3 length is 14 residues. CDR1 is SGDLS and CDR2 is YYNGEE in the germline V gene. The ends lost 4 bases at V and 10 bases at J; junction bases unmatched: 6. CDR3 nucleotide sequence: TGTGCCAGCAGCCATGACAGGGGGAGATCACCCCTCCACTTT. It specifies CASSHDRGRSPLHF.

There are many counts of this clonotype. The rearrangement uses TRBV4-2 and TRBJ1-2; D unclear. This CDR3 spans 12 amino acids. Trimming pared 0 bases from V and 5 bases from J, leaving 4 bases between. Per the germline V gene, CDR1 is LGHNA and CDR2 is YNFKEQ. This CDR3 is CASSQDKYGYTF. The CDR3 nucleotides read TGTGCCAGCAGCCAAGATAAGTATGGCTACACCTTC.

In this sample, this clonotype turned up a few times. This sequence joins TRBV7-2 and TRBJ2-1; D is possibly TRBD1 (6 bases). Germline CDR1 reads SGHTA; CDR2 reads FQGNSA. V dropped 0 bases and J dropped 8 bases, with 8 bases sitting between them. The CDR3 sequence is 13 residues long. The CDR3 coding sequence is TGTGCCAGCAGCTTAGCCTGGGGGCATGAGCAGTTCTTC. The encoded protein is CASSLAWGHEQFF.

The J gene is TRBJ2-4, the V gene TRBV20-1; 10 bases fit TRBD1. Germline V gives CDR1 DFQATT, CDR2 SNEGSKA (reference sequence). V trimming: 5 bases; J trimming: 8 bases; junction bases outside the gene matches: 6. The CDR3 spans 13 residues. The CDR3 nucleotides read TGCAGTGCTCTCGGACAGGGGGTACACATTCAGTACTTC. Protein: CSALGQGVHIQYF.

This clonotype was seen many times. This rearrangement joins TRBV12-3 or TRBV12-4 to TRBJ2-7; TRBD1 agrees at 9 bases. V trimming: 4 bases; J trimming: 3 bases; junction bases outside the gene matches: 16. The CDR3 sequence is 18 residues long. CDR3 amino acids: CASSSPRDRALIGYEQYF. Here the CDR3 DNA reads TGTGCCAGCAGTTCCCCCCGGGACAGGGCGTTAATTGGCTACGAGCAGTACTTC.

Many counts were recorded for this clonotype. The chain carries TRBV5-4 and TRBJ1-1, with D tentatively TRBD1 (6 bases). Deletions cut 5 bases from V and 1 base from J, with 18 bases between. The germline V gene encodes CDR1 SGHNT and CDR2 YYREEE (reference sequence). The CDR3 runs to 16 residues. The CDR3 reads CASRRIGGQKNTEAFF. The CDR3, as DNA: TGTGCCAGCAGGCGCATAGGGGGACAAAAGAACACTGAAGCTTTCTTT. Variable domain in full (rest from reference TRBV5-4 and TRBJ1-1): ETGVTQSPTHLIKTRGQQVTLRCSSQSGHNTVSWYQQALGQGPQFIFQYYREEENGRGNFPPRFSGLQFPNYSSELNVNALELDDSALYLCASRRIGGQKNTEAFFGQGTRLTVV.

This clonotype has just a few counts. The genes are TRBV12-3 or TRBV12-4 and TRBJ2-7; 13 bases agree with TRBD2. V gave up 4 bases and J gave up 3 bases; unmatched junction bases: 3. CDR3 length: 15 amino acids. The CDR3 region has the DNA TGTGCCAGCAGTTCCCGGACTAGCGGGGGCTACGAGCAGTACTTC. It is translated as CASSSRTSGGYEQYF.

In this sample, this clonotype turned up many times. The chain is built from TRBV5-1 and TRBJ2-3; D is undetermined. V dropped 2 bases and J dropped 0 bases, with 10 bases sitting between them. The CDR3 consists of 15 residues. Germline CDR1 and CDR2: SGHRS and YFSETQ. CDR3: CASSFDPISTDTQYF. The CDR3, as DNA: TGCGCCAGCAGCTTCGACCCTATTAGCACAGATACGCAGTATTTT.

This chain joins TRBV20-1 and TRBJ2-7, with D perhaps matching TRBD1 (6 bases). Germline-derived CDR1 and CDR2 are DFQATT and SNEGSKA (reference sequence). This CDR3 spans 12 amino acids. Trimming pared 6 bases from V and 5 bases from J, leaving 14 bases between. CDR3 coding DNA: TGCAGTGCCTTACAGGGCCGGGACGAGCAGTACTTC. Amino acids: CSALQGRDEQYF.

The chain recombines TRBV7-2 with TRBJ2-5, with TRBD1 identical over 7 bases. Germline V gene sequence: CDR1 SGHTA, CDR2 FQGNSA. There are 16 residues in the CDR3. The junction had 5 bases not matched to a gene; V was cut back by 1 base and J by 0 bases. This CDR3 is CASSLVGTANQETQYF. CDR3 in DNA: TGTGCCAGCAGCTTAGTAGGGACAGCCAACCAAGAGACCCAGTACTTC.

J is TRBJ1-1 and V is TRBV7-8; D might be TRBD1 (5 bases). The CDR3 runs 15 residues. Germline loops: CDR1 SGHVS, CDR2 FQNEAQ. Trimming shortened V by 8 bases and J by 0 bases, and 16 bases separated the two germline ends. The CDR3 DNA sequence: TGTGCCAGCGGAGGGGAGTCGGTCATGAACACTGAAGCTTTCTTT. Translation gives CASGGESVMNTEAFF.

The chain is built from TRBV20-1 and TRBJ2-7, with 8 positions matching TRBD2. Germline trimming cut 2 bases from V and 3 bases from J; bases unmatched to any gene: 12. The germline V gene encodes CDR1 DFQATT and CDR2 SNEGSKA (reference sequence). The CDR3 runs 16 residues. CDR3 protein: CSARSPQSGGDYEQYV. In DNA form, the CDR3 reads TGCAGTGCTAGATCTCCTCAGTCGGGGGGGGACTACGAGCAGTACGTC.

This clonotype showed up many times. This chain connects TRBV4-3 to TRBJ2-5; possible D gene TRBD2, 5 bases. The CDR3 is 13 amino acids. Germline V gives CDR1 LGHNA, CDR2 YSLEER. V lost 3 bases and J 5 bases, leaving 10 bases between the germline ends. CDR3 amino acids: CASSHGPGETQYF. The CDR3 bases are TGCGCCAGCAGCCACGGACCGGGGGAGACCCAGTACTTC.

This clonotype was recorded at least ten times. The genes are TRBV5-1 and TRBJ1-2, with 7 positions matching TRBD1. This CDR3 is 18 amino acids long. Trimming at V came to 0 bases and at J to 1 base, leaving 12 bases not matched to a gene. Germline V gene sequence: CDR1 SGHRS, CDR2 YFSETQ. The CDR3 here is CASSLGTPTGLYNYGYTF. Written as DNA, the CDR3 is TGCGCCAGCAGCTTGGGGACTCCGACAGGGCTGTATAACTATGGCTACACCTTC.

This clonotype was picked up a small number of times. The rearrangement links TRBV7-9 to TRBJ1-5, with D hard to call. The CDR3 is 14 residues long. Germline-derived CDR1 and CDR2 are SEHNR and FQNEAQ (reference sequence). V was shortened by 6 bases and J by 0 bases, with 9 bases between the two germline ends. CDR3 DNA: TGTGCCAGCAGTGAAGGATATAGCAATCAGCCCCAGCATTTT. Translated, it gives CASSEGYSNQPQHF.

The V call is TRBV20-1, the J call TRBJ2-1, with 8 positions matching TRBD1. Germline values: CDR1 DFQATT, CDR2 SNEGSKA (reference sequence). V dropped 1 base and J dropped 8; count of bases not matched to a gene: 7. The CDR3 covers 14 residues. The CDR3, as DNA: TGCAGTGCTAGAGTGGCAGGGGGCAGTTATGAGCAGTTCTTC. This sequence encodes CSARVAGGSYEQFF.